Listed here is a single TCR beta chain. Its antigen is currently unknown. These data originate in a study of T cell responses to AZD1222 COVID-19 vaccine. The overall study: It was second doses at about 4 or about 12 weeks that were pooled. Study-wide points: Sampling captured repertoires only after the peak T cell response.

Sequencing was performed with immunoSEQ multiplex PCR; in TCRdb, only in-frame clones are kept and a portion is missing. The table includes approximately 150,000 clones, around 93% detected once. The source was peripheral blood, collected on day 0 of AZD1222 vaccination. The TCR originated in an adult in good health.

CDR3 coding DNA: TGTGCCAGCAATCAGGGGCTTACCTACGAGCAGTACTTC. Translating gives CASNQGLTYEQYF. The chain combines TRBV6-5 with TRBJ2-7; D possibly corresponds to TRBD1 (6 bases). Germline values: CDR1 MNHEY, CDR2 SVGAGI. Deletions cut 7 bases from V and 2 bases from J, with 12 bases between. The CDR3 has 13 amino acids.